This passage covers 23 T cell receptor beta chains from one sample sequenced in a study of cytomegalovirus exposure and HLA in healthy donors. Assay used: immunoSEQ multiplex PCR; TCRdb lists only in-frame clones, some missing. This table holds approximately 150,000 clones, approximately 86% found once. Sequenced: PBMCs. These TCRs come from a man younger than 35 in good health and CMV-seropositive.

This clone was observed many times. The chain recombines TRBV30 with TRBJ2-7; D is perhaps TRBD1 (6 bases). This CDR3 has 13 residues. Germline V CDR1 and CDR2: GTSNPN, SVGIG (reference sequence). V lost 4 bases and J 6 bases, leaving 16 bases between the germline ends. The CDR3 spells CAWTRAARGEQYF. CDR3 coding DNA: TGTGCCTGGACCAGGGCAGCCAGGGGCGAGCAGTACTTC.

The rearrangement uses TRBV4-1 and TRBJ1-2; D uncertain. Germline values: CDR1 MGHRA, CDR2 YSYEKL. This CDR3 contains 14 residues. Between the trimmed V and J ends, which lost 0 bases and 4 bases, there was a span of 9 bases. DNA of the CDR3: TGCGCCAGCAGCCAAGATCACTTGTTCTATGGCTACACCTTC. It specifies CASSQDHLFYGYTF.

The J gene is TRBJ2-1, the V gene TRBV4-3, with 9 positions matching TRBD2. The CDR3 has 16 residues. Germline CDR1 reads LGHNA; CDR2 reads YSLEER. With 0 bases clipped from V and 0 bases from J, the junction kept 0 bases outside the gene matches. CDR3 in DNA: TGCGCCAGCAGCCAAGATAGCGGGGGCTCCTACAATGAGCAGTTCTTC. Translated: CASSQDSGGSYNEQFF.

The rearrangement joins TRBV5-1 to TRBJ2-7, with 9 positions matching TRBD2. Germline CDR1 SGHRS, CDR2 YFSETQ. This CDR3 region has 14 residues. V lost 5 bases, J lost 4 bases, and 7 bases stayed unmatched. CDR3 in DNA: TGCGCCAGCAGACTACTAGCGGGTCGATACGAGCAGTACTTC. It codes for CASRLLAGRYEQYF.

The chain has TRBV27 and TRBJ1-1; D is undetermined. V was trimmed by 9 bases and J by 5 bases, leaving 13 bases between them. CDR1 MNHEY and CDR2 SMNVEV come from the germline V gene (reference sequence). The CDR3 totals 12 residues. Written as DNA, the CDR3 is TGTGCCAGTAAATCGTACAAGACTGAAGCTTTCTTT. It is translated as CASKSYKTEAFF.

This clone came up once. This sequence joins TRBV14 and TRBJ2-7; 9 bases map to TRBD2. CDR3 length: 15 amino acids. Germline CDR1 SGHDN, CDR2 FVKESK. The V segment lost 6 bases and the J segment 5 bases; nucleotides outside the gene matches: 11. The CDR3 is CASRLAGPFLDEQYF. CDR3 coding DNA: TGTGCCAGCAGACTAGCGGGCCCGTTCCTCGACGAGCAGTACTTC.

V and J are TRBV4-1 and TRBJ2-7, with 11 bases matching TRBD2. The germline gives CDR1 MGHRA, CDR2 YSYEKL. The CDR3 runs 17 residues. V trimming: 5 bases; J trimming: 0 bases; junction bases outside the gene matches: 9. Here the CDR3 DNA reads TGCGCCAGCAGCGAAGGACTAGCGGGCGCCTTCTCCTACGAGCAGTACTTC. This sequence encodes CASSEGLAGAFSYEQYF.

In nucleotides, the CDR3 is TGTGCCAGCAGCTTAGGACTAGTCAAGCAGTTCTTC. This translates into CASSLGLVKQFF. The genes are TRBV11-2 and TRBJ2-1; tentatively, D is TRBD2 (6 bases). Germline CDR1 SGHAT, CDR2 FQNNGV. The CDR3 sequence is 12 residues long. V lost 1 base and J 11 bases, leaving 9 bases between the germline ends.

The gene calls are TRBV6-1 and TRBJ1-5, with unresolved D. Germline CDR1 and CDR2: MNHNS and SASEGT. V lost 6 bases to trimming and J lost 6 bases, with 9 bases between them. This CDR3 has 12 amino acids. The CDR3 reads CASRRPAQPQHF. For the CDR3, the DNA is TGTGCCAGCAGGCGGCCGGCTCAGCCCCAGCATTTT.

CDR3 bases: TGTGCCAGCAGCGTAGAGGACACCTTTTATGGCTACACCTTC. This gives the protein CASSVEDTFYGYTF. The rearrangement uses TRBV9 and TRBJ1-2, with D perhaps matching TRBD1 (5 bases). The germline V gene has CDR1 SGDLS and CDR2 YYNGEE. The CDR3 sequence is 14 residues long. Between the trimmed V and J ends, which lost 0 bases and 5 bases, there was a span of 11 bases.

The table lists this clone with a count of one. The V gene is TRBV2, the J gene TRBJ1-1, with 7 bases matching TRBD1. This CDR3 is built from 16 residues. The germline CDR1 and CDR2 sequences are SNHLY and FYNNEI. The ends lost 3 bases at V and 0 bases at J; junction bases unmatched: 7. Here the CDR3 DNA reads TGTGCCAGCAGTGAGGTTGGACAGGCCTTGAACACTGAAGCTTTCTTT. Translating it yields CASSEVGQALNTEAFF.

The chain has TRBV5-1 and TRBJ2-3; D unclear. With 4 bases removed from V and 2 bases from J, the gap between germline ends came to 14 bases. CDR3 length: 15 residues. Germline loops: CDR1 SGHRS, CDR2 YFSETQ. CDR3 protein: CASSRSAYITDTQYF. For the CDR3, the DNA is TGCGCCAGCAGCCGCTCCGCCTATATCACAGATACGCAGTATTTT.

This chain joins TRBV7-9 and TRBJ1-2, with 8 bases fitting TRBD1. Germline values: CDR1 SEHNR, CDR2 FQNEAQ (reference sequence). The CDR3 runs 16 residues. Trimming at V came to 0 bases and at J to 4 bases, leaving 7 bases not matched to a gene. The CDR3 nucleotides read TGTGCCAGCAGCTTAGCGACAGGGGAATCTAGCTATGGCTACACCTTC. Translated, it gives CASSLATGESSYGYTF.

The chain couples TRBV28 to TRBJ1-3; D is perhaps TRBD1 (5 bases). V was trimmed by 8 bases and J by 0 bases, leaving 14 bases between them. CDR3 length: 15 residues. Germline V gives CDR1 MDHEN, CDR2 SYDVKM. CDR3 in amino acids: CASSFDSSSGNTIYF. The DNA for the CDR3 is TGTGCCAGCTCCTTTGACAGCTCCTCTGGAAACACCATATATTTT. The full variable domain, its missing parts supplied by reference TRBV28 and TRBJ1-3, is DVKVTQSSRYLVKRTGEKVFLECVQDMDHENMFWYRQDPGLGLRLIYFSYDVKMKEKGDIPEGYSVSREKKERFSLILESASTNQTSMYLCASSFDSSSGNTIYFGEGSWLTVV.

V and J are TRBV2 and TRBJ2-7; possibly TRBD1 for D (7 bases). The CDR3 contains 13 residues. Germline assignment: CDR1 SNHLY and CDR2 FYNNEI. Between the trimmed V and J ends, which lost 8 bases and 3 bases, there was a span of 14 bases. The CDR3 loop reads CASPSQGGYEQYF. For the CDR3, the DNA is TGTGCCAGCCCTTCCCAGGGGGGCTACGAGCAGTACTTC. Full variable domain (rest looked up from reference TRBV2 and TRBJ2-7): EPEVTQTPSHQVTQMGQEVILRCVPISNHLYFYWYRQILGQKVEFLVSFYNNEISEKSEIFDDQFSVERPDGSNFTLKIRSTKLEDSAMYFCASPSQGGYEQYFGPGTRLTVT.

This chain uses TRBV18 with TRBJ2-7, with 13 bases identical to TRBD2. The CDR3 totals 16 residues. The trim removed 4 bases at V and 2 bases at J, leaving 5 bases unmatched. Germline V CDR1 and CDR2: KGHSH, LQKENI. The CDR3 nucleotides read TGTGCCAGCTCACAAAGGACTAGCGGGAGTCCCTACGAGCAGTACTTC. Its protein is CASSQRTSGSPYEQYF.

This clone was recorded a few times. The chain is built from TRBV4-2 and TRBJ2-3; D gene uncertain. V was clipped by 4 bases and J by 2 bases, with 16 bases between them. There are 16 residues in the CDR3. The germline CDR1 and CDR2 sequences are LGHNA and YNFKEQ. The CDR3 DNA sequence: TGTGCCAGCAGCCGTGACTCAACCTTTTCCACAGATACGCAGTATTTT. It specifies CASSRDSTFSTDTQYF.

This clone occurred once. The genes are TRBV6-5 and TRBJ2-7; the D is unclear. V lost 0 bases and J lost 5, with 14 bases in between. The CDR3 runs to 15 residues. Germline values: CDR1 MNHEY, CDR2 SVGAGI. CDR3 sequence reads: CASSYSSQAPHEQYF. DNA for the CDR3: TGTGCCAGCAGTTACTCGAGTCAGGCACCCCACGAGCAGTACTTC.

This chain uses TRBV5-1 with TRBJ1-2; D perhaps matches TRBD1 (6 bases). The germline V and J ends were trimmed by 6 bases and 3 bases, with 6 bases remaining between them. The germline V gene encodes CDR1 SGHRS and CDR2 YFSETQ. The CDR3 runs 11 residues. The CDR3 here is CASTGDYGYTF. CDR3 in DNA: TGCGCCAGCACAGGGGACTATGGCTACACCTTC.

The rearrangement joins TRBV4-2 to TRBJ2-5, with D perhaps matching TRBD2 (6 bases). Germline CDR1 is LGHNA and CDR2 is YNFKEQ. Trimming cost V 4 bases and J 2 bases, with 29 bases left between them. The length of the CDR3 is 20 residues. CDR3 sequence reads: CASSRTLATGEGTYQETQYF. The CDR3 coding sequence is TGTGCCAGCAGCCGAACCCTAGCCACAGGAGAGGGGACTTATCAAGAGACCCAGTACTTC.

The CDR3 region is CASSLTTGRSYEQYF. The DNA of the CDR3 is TGTGCCAGTAGCCTAACGACAGGGAGGTCCTACGAGCAGTACTTC. J is TRBJ2-7 and V is TRBV19, with a weak D call TRBD1 (7 bases). Germline V CDR1 and CDR2: LNHDA, SQIVND (reference sequence). Trimming took 6 bases from V and 1 from J, leaving 16 bases between them. The CDR3 is made up of 15 amino acids.

The chain is built from TRBV6-5 and TRBJ2-7; TRBD1 is a possible D gene (5 bases). The V end was cut by 7 bases, the J end by 3 bases, with 13 bases between. The CDR3 contains 13 residues. Germline CDR1 reads MNHEY; CDR2 reads SVGAGI. CDR3 DNA sequence: TGTGCCAGCACCGGTAAAGGGGACTACGAGCAGTACTTC. Protein: CASTGKGDYEQYF.

This chain joins TRBV6-5 and TRBJ2-7, with a weak D call TRBD2 (6 bases). CDR3 length: 14 residues. Germline CDR1 is MNHEY and CDR2 is SVGAGI. Trimming pared 1 base from V and 5 bases from J, leaving 12 bases between. Here the CDR3 DNA reads TGTGCCAGCAGTTACTTTGCGGGATATAACGAGCAGTACTTC. Translating gives CASSYFAGYNEQYF.